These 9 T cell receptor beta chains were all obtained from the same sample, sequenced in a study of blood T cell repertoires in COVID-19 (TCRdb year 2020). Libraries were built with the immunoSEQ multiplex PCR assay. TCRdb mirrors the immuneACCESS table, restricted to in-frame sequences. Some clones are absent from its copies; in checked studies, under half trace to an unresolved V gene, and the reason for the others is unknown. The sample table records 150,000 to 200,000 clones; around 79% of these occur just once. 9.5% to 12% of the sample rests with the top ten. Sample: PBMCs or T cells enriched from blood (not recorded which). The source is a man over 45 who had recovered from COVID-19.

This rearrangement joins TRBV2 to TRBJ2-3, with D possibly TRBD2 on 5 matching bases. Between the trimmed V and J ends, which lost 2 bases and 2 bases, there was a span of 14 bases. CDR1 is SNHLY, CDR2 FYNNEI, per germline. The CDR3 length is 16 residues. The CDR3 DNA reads TGTGCCAGCAGTGAACTGGGCGGGCCCGTCACAGATACGCAGTATTTT. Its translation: CASSELGGPVTDTQYF.

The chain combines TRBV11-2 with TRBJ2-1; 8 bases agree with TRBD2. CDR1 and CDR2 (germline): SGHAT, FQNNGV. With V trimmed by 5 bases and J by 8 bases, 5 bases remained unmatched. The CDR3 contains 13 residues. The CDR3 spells CASSPTSGYEQFF. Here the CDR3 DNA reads TGTGCCAGCAGCCCTACTAGCGGCTATGAGCAGTTCTTC.

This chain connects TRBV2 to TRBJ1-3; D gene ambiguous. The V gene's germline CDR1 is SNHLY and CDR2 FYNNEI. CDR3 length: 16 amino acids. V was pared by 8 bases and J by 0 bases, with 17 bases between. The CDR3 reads CASQNTAASSGNTIYF. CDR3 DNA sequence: TGTGCCAGCCAAAACACCGCCGCCAGCTCTGGAAACACCATATATTTT.

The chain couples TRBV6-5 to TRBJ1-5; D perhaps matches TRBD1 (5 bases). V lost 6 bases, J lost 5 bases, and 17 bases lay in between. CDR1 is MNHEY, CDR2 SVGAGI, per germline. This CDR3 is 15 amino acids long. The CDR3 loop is CASRALGGGYQPQHF. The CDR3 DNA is TGTGCCAGCAGGGCACTGGGCGGGGGTTATCAGCCCCAGCATTTT.

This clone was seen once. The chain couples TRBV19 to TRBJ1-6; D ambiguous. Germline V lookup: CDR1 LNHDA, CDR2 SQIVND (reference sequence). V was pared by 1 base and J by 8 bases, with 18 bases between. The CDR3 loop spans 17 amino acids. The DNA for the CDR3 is TGTGCCAGTAGTATAGTCGAGAAGATCTCCCCGTATTCACCCCTCCACTTT. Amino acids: CASSIVEKISPYSPLHF.

The CDR3 loop reads CASSTTPGGAFHNEQFF. As DNA, the CDR3 is TGCGCCAGCAGTACTACCCCTGGGGGGGCCTTTCACAATGAGCAGTTCTTC. This rearrangement joins TRBV5-1 to TRBJ2-1; TRBD2 might be the D (7 bases). CDR3 length: 17 amino acids. Trimming pared 5 bases from V and 5 bases from J, leaving 23 bases between. Germline-derived CDR1 and CDR2 are SGHRS and YFSETQ.

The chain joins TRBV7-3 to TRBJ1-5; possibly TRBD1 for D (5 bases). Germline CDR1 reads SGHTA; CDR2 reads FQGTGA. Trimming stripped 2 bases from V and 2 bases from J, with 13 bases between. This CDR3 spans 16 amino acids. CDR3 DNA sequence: TGTGCCAGCAGCTTAGAGCAGGGCTGTTGCAATCAGCCCCAGCATTTT. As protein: CASSLEQGCCNQPQHF.

The CDR3 spells CATRGLNSPLHF. The CDR3 DNA sequence: TGTGCCACCAGGGGGCTCAATTCACCCCTCCACTTT. The chain couples TRBV19 to TRBJ1-6; TRBD1 agrees at 8 bases. Trimming cost V 10 bases and J 7 bases; bases outside gene matches: 3. This CDR3 has 12 residues. Germline V gives CDR1 LNHDA, CDR2 SQIVND (reference sequence).

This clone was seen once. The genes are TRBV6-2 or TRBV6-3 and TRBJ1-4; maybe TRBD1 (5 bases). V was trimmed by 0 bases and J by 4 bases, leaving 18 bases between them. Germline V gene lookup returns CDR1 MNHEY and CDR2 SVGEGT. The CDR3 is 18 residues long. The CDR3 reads CASSYSTDPREVNEKLFF. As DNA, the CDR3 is TGTGCCAGCAGTTACTCGACGGATCCCAGGGAAGTTAATGAAAAACTGTTTTTT.